This T cell receptor beta chain was captured by sequencing in a study of cytomegalovirus exposure and HLA in healthy donors. Overall study: The 100 to 150 validation repertoires matched the approximately 670 first-cohort repertoires in platform, a later analysis reported. The study's findings and limits: Among the CMV-associated chains, a few were confirmed in vitro as specific for CMV antigens. That first-cohort TCR clusters tended to co-occur in the 95 to 150 validation repertoires was found in a later analysis.

Assay used: immunoSEQ multiplex PCR; TCRdb lists only in-frame clones, some missing. This repertoire shows 45,000 to 70,000 clones, over 85% found once; its top ten account for under 6.5%. The trim removed 5 bases at V and 4 bases at J, leaving 8 bases unmatched. CDR1 is SGHNT and CDR2 is YYREEE in the germline V gene (reference sequence). The CDR3 extends over 16 amino acids. In regard to this clone: Its antigen is still unknown.

The sequencing sample was made of PBMCs. The receptor was derived from a woman aged 18-35 years in good health and CMV-seronegative. V is TRBV5-4 and J is TRBJ2-3; 12 bases fit TRBD2. The CDR3 loop reads CASRQGLAGSPDTQYF. DNA for the CDR3: TGTGCCAGCAGACAAGGACTAGCGGGATCCCCAGATACGCAGTATTTT. Full variable domain (outside the CDR3, taken from reference TRBV5-4 and TRBJ2-3): ETGVTQSPTHLIKTRGQQVTLRCSSQSGHNTVSWYQQALGQGPQFIFQYYREEENGRGNFPPRFSGLQFPNYSSELNVNALELDDSALYLCASRQGLAGSPDTQYFGPGTRLTVL.